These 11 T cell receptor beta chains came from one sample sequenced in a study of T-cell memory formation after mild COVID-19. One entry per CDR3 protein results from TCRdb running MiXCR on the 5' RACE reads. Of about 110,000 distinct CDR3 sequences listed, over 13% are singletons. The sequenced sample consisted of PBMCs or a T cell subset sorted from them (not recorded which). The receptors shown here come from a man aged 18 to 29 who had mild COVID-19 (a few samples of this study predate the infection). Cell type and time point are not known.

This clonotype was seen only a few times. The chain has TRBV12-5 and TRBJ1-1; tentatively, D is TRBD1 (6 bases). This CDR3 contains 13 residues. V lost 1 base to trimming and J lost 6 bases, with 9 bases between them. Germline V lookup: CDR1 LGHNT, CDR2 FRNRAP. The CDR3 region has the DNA TGTGCTAGTGGTTTGGCGGGGGCCGCTGAAGCTTTCTTT. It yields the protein CASGLAGAAEAFF.

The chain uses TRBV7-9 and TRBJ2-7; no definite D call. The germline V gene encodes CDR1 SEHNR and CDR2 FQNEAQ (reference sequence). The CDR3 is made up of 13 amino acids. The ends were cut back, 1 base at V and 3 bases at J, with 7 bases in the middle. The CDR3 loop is CASSLGRNYEQYV. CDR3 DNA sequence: TGTGCCAGCAGCTTAGGGCGGAACTACGAGCAGTACGTC.

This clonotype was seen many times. The CDR3 region is CAISEDRESQPQHF. The CDR3, as DNA: TGTGCCATCAGTGAGGACAGGGAGAGTCAGCCCCAGCATTTT. The chain employs TRBV10-3 and TRBJ1-5, with TRBD1 matching over 7 bases. V lost 2 bases, J lost 6 bases, and 4 bases stayed unmatched. The CDR3 spans 14 residues. Germline loops: CDR1 ENHRY, CDR2 SYGVKD.

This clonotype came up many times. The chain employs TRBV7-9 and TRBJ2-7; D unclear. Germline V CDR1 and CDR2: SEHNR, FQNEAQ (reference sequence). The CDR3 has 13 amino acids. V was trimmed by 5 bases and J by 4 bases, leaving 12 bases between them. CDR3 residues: CASSPIGLYEQYV. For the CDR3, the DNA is TGTGCCAGCAGCCCTATCGGGCTATACGAGCAGTACGTC.

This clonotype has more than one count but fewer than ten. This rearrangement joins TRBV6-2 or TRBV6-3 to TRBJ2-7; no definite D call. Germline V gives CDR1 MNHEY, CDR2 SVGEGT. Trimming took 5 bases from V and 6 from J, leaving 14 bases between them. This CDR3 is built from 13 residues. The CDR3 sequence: CASSISQRSEQYV. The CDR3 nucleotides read TGTGCCAGCAGTATTTCACAGAGGAGCGAGCAGTACGTC.

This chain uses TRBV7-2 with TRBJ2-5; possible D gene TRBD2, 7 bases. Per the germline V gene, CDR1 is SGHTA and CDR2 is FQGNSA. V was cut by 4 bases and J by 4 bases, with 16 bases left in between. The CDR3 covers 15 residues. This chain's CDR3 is CASSYAFGGPETQYF. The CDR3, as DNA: TGTGCCAGCAGCTATGCGTTCGGGGGGCCAGAGACCCAGTACTTC.

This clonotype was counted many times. CDR3 in DNA: TGCAGTGCTAACCGTGGCACAGATACGCAGTATTTT. Protein: CSANRGTDTQYF. This chain links TRBV20-1 with TRBJ2-3; D remains unclear. In germline, CDR1 is DFQATT, CDR2 SNEGSKA (reference sequence). The CDR3 is 12 amino acids. Trimming stripped 4 bases from V and 1 base from J, with 6 bases between.

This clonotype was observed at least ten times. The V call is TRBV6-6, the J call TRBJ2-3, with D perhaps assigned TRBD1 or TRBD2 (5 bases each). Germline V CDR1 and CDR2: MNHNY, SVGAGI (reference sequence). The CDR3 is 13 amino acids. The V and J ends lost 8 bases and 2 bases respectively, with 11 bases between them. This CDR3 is CASGSGLTDTQYF. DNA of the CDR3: TGTGCCAGCGGATCGGGGCTCACAGATACGCAGTATTTT.

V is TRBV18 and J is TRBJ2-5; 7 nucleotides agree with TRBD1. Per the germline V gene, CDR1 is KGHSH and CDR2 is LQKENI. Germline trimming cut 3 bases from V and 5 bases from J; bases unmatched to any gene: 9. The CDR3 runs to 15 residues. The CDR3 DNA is TGTGCCAGCTCACCCGCGACAGGGTCAGGGGAGACCCAGTACTTC. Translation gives CASSPATGSGETQYF.

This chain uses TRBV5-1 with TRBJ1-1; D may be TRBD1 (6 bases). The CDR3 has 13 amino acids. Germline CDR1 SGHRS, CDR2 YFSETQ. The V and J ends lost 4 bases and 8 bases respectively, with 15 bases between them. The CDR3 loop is CASSLQGPREAFF. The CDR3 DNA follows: TGCGCCAGCAGCCTCCAGGGGCCAAGGGAAGCTTTCTTT.

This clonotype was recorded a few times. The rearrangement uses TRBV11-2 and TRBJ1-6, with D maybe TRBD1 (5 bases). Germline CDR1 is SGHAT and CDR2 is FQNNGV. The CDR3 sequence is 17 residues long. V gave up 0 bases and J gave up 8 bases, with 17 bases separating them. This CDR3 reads CASSLDPGTETDSPLHF. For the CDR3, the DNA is TGTGCCAGCAGCTTAGATCCCGGGACGGAGACCGATTCACCCCTCCACTTT.